One sample yielded the 10 T cell receptor beta chains listed below, sequenced in a study of T-cell memory formation after mild COVID-19. In TCRdb, the 5' RACE reads were re-called with MiXCR into one record per CDR3 protein. The table shows under 700,000 distinct CDR3 sequences, with over 20% occurring only once. The sample was PBMCs or a T cell subset sorted from them (not recorded which). The receptors originated from an adult woman who had mild COVID-19 (a few samples of this study predate the infection). Cell type and time point are not known.

This clonotype was found a few times. V gene TRBV4-1 combines with J gene TRBJ2-2, with 11 bases fitting TRBD1. This CDR3 has 16 residues. Germline loops: CDR1 MGHRA, CDR2 YSYEKL. Trimming took 4 bases from V and 5 from J; bases not matched to a gene: 6. The CDR3 DNA reads as TGCGCCAGCAGCCCTGGACAGGGGGCGCGAACCGGGGAGCTGTTTTTT. Residues: CASSPGQGARTGELFF.

A few counts support this clonotype. V is TRBV19 and J is TRBJ2-1, with 12 bases fitting TRBD2. Per germline, CDR1 LNHDA and CDR2 SQIVND (reference sequence). Trimming took 5 bases from V and 9 from J; bases not matched to a gene: 8. The CDR3 is made up of 15 amino acids. DNA for the CDR3: TGTGCCAGTAGTTTTAGGACTAGCGGGACGGGTGAGCAGTTCTTC. Translation gives CASSFRTSGTGEQFF.

This clonotype was recorded a few times. The CDR3, as DNA: TGTGCCTGGAGTCGGGGGGCAGGGGTAGAGACCCAGTACTTC. Encoded protein: CAWSRGAGVETQYF. The chain employs TRBV30 and TRBJ2-5; the D gene is possibly TRBD2 (7 bases). The CDR3 covers 14 residues. Germline V CDR1 and CDR2: GTSNPN, SVGIG (reference sequence). V gave up 2 bases and J gave up 4 bases, with 14 bases separating them. The full variable domain, completed using reference TRBV30 and TRBJ2-5, is SQTIHQWPATLVQPVGSPLSLECTVEGTSNPNLYWYRQAAGRGLQLLFYSVGIGQISSEVPQNLSASRPQDRQFILSSKKLLLSDSGFYLCAWSRGAGVETQYFGPGTRLLVL.

The chain carries TRBV10-3 and TRBJ2-7; no clear D gene. V lost 0 bases and J 4 bases, leaving 4 bases between the germline ends. Germline lookup yields CDR1 ENHRY and CDR2 SYGVKD. The CDR3 consists of 12 residues. CDR3 nucleotide sequence: TGTGCCATCAGTGAGTCGGCGTACGAGCAGTACTTC. Translated: CAISESAYEQYF.

This clonotype has a handful of counts. The chain has TRBV15 and TRBJ2-3, with D unresolved. Deletions cut 0 bases from V and 5 bases from J, with 12 bases between. This CDR3 spans 15 amino acids. Germline CDR1 reads LNHNV; CDR2 reads YYDKDF (reference sequence). CDR3 in amino acids: CATSREGRVGDTQYF. The CDR3 DNA reads TGTGCCACCAGCAGAGAAGGAAGGGTTGGAGATACGCAGTATTTT. Based on the CDR3 plus reference TRBV15 and TRBJ2-3, the full variable domain is DAMVIQNPRYQVTQFGKPVTLSCSQTLNHNVMYWYQQKSSQAPKLLFHYYDKDFNNEADTPDNFQSRRPNTSFCFLDIRSPGLGDTAMYLCATSREGRVGDTQYFGPGTRLTVL.

This clonotype was detected a few times. This sequence joins TRBV29-1 and TRBJ2-7; maybe TRBD1 (5 bases). CDR3 length: 12 amino acids. V dropped 6 bases and J dropped 3 bases, with 12 bases sitting between them. Germline V gene lookup returns CDR1 SQVTM and CDR2 ANQGSEA. CDR3 DNA: TGCAGCGTCGCCCAGGGCCACTACGAGCAGTACTTC. It codes for CSVAQGHYEQYF.

The chain couples TRBV18 to TRBJ2-2, with D unresolved. Germline V gene lookup returns CDR1 KGHSH and CDR2 LQKENI. This CDR3 comprises 13 residues. Trimming removed 5 bases at V and 4 bases at J, with 8 bases between. The chain's CDR3 is CASSNLPTGELFF. The CDR3 DNA is TGTGCCAGCTCAAATCTTCCCACCGGGGAGCTGTTTTTT. Drawing the rest from reference TRBV18 and TRBJ2-2, the complete variable domain is NAGVMQNPRHLVRRRGQEARLRCSPMKGHSHVYWYRQLPEEGLKFMVYLQKENIIDESGMPKERFSAEFPKEGPSILRIQQVVRGDSAAYFCASSNLPTGELFFGEGSRLTVL.

CDR3: CASSPPGLETDTQYF. CDR3 DNA sequence: TGTGCCAGCAGCCCTCCGGGACTAGAGACAGATACGCAGTATTTT. The gene calls are TRBV7-8 and TRBJ2-3; 8 nucleotides line up with TRBD2. The V segment lost 5 bases and the J segment 3 bases; nucleotides outside the gene matches: 7. In germline, CDR1 is SGHVS, CDR2 FQNEAQ. CDR3 length: 15 amino acids.

This clonotype was seen a few times. V is TRBV5-1 and J is TRBJ2-1, with 9 bases lining up with TRBD2. Germline loops: CDR1 SGHRS, CDR2 YFSETQ. With 5 bases clipped from V and 0 bases from J, the junction kept 3 bases outside the gene matches. The CDR3 sequence is 15 residues long. CDR3 bases: TGCGCCAGCAGTAATAGCGGGGGCTCCTACAATGAGCAGTTCTTC. Protein product: CASSNSGGSYNEQFF.

The rearrangement uses TRBV29-1 and TRBJ1-1; D is ambiguous. Per the germline V gene, CDR1 is SQVTM and CDR2 is ANQGSEA. The CDR3 is 14 residues long. The V and J ends lost 4 bases and 0 bases respectively, with 12 bases between them. Here the CDR3 reads CSVVERGMNTEAFF. For the CDR3, the DNA is TGCAGCGTTGTTGAGAGAGGAATGAACACTGAAGCTTTCTTT.